The source of this T cell receptor (beta chain) is a study of patients and donors after allogeneic stem cell transplantation. The CDR3 length is 14 residues. The V and J ends lost 5 bases and 3 bases respectively, with 14 bases between them. Germline values: CDR1 SGHRS, CDR2 YFSETQ. TCRdb ran MiXCR on the RT-PCR reads and lists one entry per CDR3 protein. The sample has approximately 150,000 distinct CDR3 sequences; approximately 25% are singletons. The sequence derives from a human donor who was either an allogeneic HSCT recipient or a stem cell or donor lymphocyte infusion donor (not recorded which). It is not recorded whose cells these are; they may come from a transplant donor. The V and J genes are TRBV5-1 and TRBJ1-1; possible D gene TRBD1, 5 bases. The specimen sequenced was blood, either unsorted or a sorted T cell fraction (not recorded which). The chain's CDR3 is CASRKAIGDTEAFF. The CDR3 DNA is TGCGCCAGCAGAAAGGCTATAGGGGACACTGAAGCTTTCTTT.